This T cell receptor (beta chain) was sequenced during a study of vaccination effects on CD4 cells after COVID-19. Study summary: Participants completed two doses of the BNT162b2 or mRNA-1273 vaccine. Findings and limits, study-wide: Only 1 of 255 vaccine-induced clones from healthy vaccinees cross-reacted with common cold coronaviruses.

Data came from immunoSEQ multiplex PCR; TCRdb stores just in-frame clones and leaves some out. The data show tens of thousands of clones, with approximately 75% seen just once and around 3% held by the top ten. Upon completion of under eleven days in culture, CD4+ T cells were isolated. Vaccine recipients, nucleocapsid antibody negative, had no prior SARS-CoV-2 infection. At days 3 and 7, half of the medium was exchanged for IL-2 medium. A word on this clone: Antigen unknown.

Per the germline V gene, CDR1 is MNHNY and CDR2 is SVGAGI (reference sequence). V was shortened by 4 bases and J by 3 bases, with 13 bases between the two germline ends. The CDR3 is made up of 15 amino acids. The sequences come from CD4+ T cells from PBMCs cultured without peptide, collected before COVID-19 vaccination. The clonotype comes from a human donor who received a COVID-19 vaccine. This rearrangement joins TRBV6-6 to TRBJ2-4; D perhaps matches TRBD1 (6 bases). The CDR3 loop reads CASSSHRDGKNIQYF. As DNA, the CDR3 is TGTGCCAGCAGTTCGCACAGGGACGGCAAAAACATTCAGTACTTC.